A selection of T cell receptor beta chains follows, all from one sample in a study of blood T cell repertoires in COVID-19. Generated by immunoSEQ multiplex PCR, the TCRdb table keeps only in-frame clones and is missing some. The sample holds a few hundred thousand clones, around 89% seen once. The sequencing input was PBMCs or T cells enriched from blood (not recorded which). These receptors originate from a woman between 35 and 50 years old who had recovered from COVID-19. Each CDR3 is given with its conserved first and last residue. Each record gives: V gene, D gene, J gene, clone size, CDR3 DNA, CDR3 protein. The D gene is left open where the match is weak. Where a row states a size, it is once, few, many or the class of an expanded clone; other rows omit it.

V: TRBV6-1; D: TRBD2; J: TRBJ2-2; size: -; DNA: TGTGCCAGCAGTGAAGCGGGACTAGCGGAAACAAACACCGGGGAGCTGTTTTTT; CDR3: CASSEAGLAETNTGELFF
V: TRBV20-1; D: -; J: TRBJ2-3; size: -; DNA: TGCAGTGCTAGAGACTGGCTAGCGCAGTATTTT; CDR3: CSARDWLAQYF
V: TRBV7-2; D: -; J: TRBJ1-3; size: -; DNA: TGTGCCAGCAGCCCTAGGGGGGGTGAAGGAAACACCATATATTTT; CDR3: CASSPRGGEGNTIYF
V: TRBV7-9; D: TRBD2; J: TRBJ2-1; size: -; DNA: TGTGCCAGCAGCCCAATGGCCGGGAGGGCCTCTAACAATGAGCAGTTCTTC; CDR3: CASSPMAGRASNNEQFF
V: TRBV11-3; D: -; J: TRBJ2-7; size: -; DNA: TGTGCCAGCAGCTTGTCGCAGGGCGCCTACGAGCAGTACTTC; CDR3: CASSLSQGAYEQYF
V: TRBV11-2; D: TRBD2; J: TRBJ2-2; size: -; DNA: TGTGCCAGCAGACGACCGGGACTAGCGGTATCTTGGGAGCTGTTTTTT; CDR3: CASRRPGLAVSWELFF
V: TRBV19; D: -; J: TRBJ2-7; size: -; DNA: TGTGCCAGTAGTATCCCCGCTGACAGGCGTGGATCCTACGAGCAGTACTTC; CDR3: CASSIPADRRGSYEQYF
V: TRBV27; D: -; J: TRBJ2-5; size: -; DNA: TGTGCCAGCAGTTTATATCCAGGGGCGACCGAGACCCAGTACTTC; CDR3: CASSLYPGATETQYF
V: TRBV4-1; D: -; J: TRBJ2-7; size: -; DNA: TGCGCCAGCAGCCAAGATGTCGAGCGGATCTCAACCTACGAGCAGTACTTC; CDR3: CASSQDVERISTYEQYF
V: TRBV5-1; D: TRBD1; J: TRBJ2-1; size: -; DNA: TGCGCCAGCAGCTTCCGGGACAGGGGGAAAGGTGAGCAGTTCTTC; CDR3: CASSFRDRGKGEQFF
V: TRBV14; D: -; J: TRBJ2-7; size: -; DNA: TGTGCCAGCAGCCAAGAGGCAATCTACGAGCAGTACTTC; CDR3: CASSQEAIYEQYF
V: TRBV15; D: TRBD2; J: TRBJ2-5; size: -; DNA: TGTGCCACCAGCAGGGGACTAGAAGAGACCCAGTACTTC; CDR3: CATSRGLEETQYF
V: TRBV18; D: TRBD1; J: TRBJ1-1; size: -; DNA: TGTGCCAGCTCACGACAACAGGGGGCTCAAAACACTGAAGCTTTCTTT; CDR3: CASSRQQGAQNTEAFF
V: TRBV4-3; D: TRBD1; J: TRBJ1-4; size: -; DNA: TGCGCCAGCAGCCCATACAGGGGGAATGGAGCTAATGAAAAACTGTTTTTT; CDR3: CASSPYRGNGANEKLFF
V: TRBV10-3; D: -; J: TRBJ1-2; size: -; DNA: TGTGCCATCAGTGATTTTAATATGGGCAGGCCTAATGGCTACACCTTC; CDR3: CAISDFNMGRPNGYTF
V: TRBV12-5; D: TRBD1; J: TRBJ2-2; size: -; DNA: TGTGCTAGTGGTTTTCGGACAGGGTCCACCGGGGAGCTGTTTTTT; CDR3: CASGFRTGSTGELFF
V: TRBV13; D: -; J: TRBJ2-7; size: -; DNA: TGTGCCAGCAGCTTATACAAGAACGCCTACGAGCAGTACTTC; CDR3: CASSLYKNAYEQYF
V: TRBV10-3; D: -; J: TRBJ1-1; size: -; DNA: TGTGCCATCAGTGAATTAGTAGCTTTCAACACTGAAGCTTTCTTT; CDR3: CAISELVAFNTEAFF
V: TRBV14; D: TRBD1; J: TRBJ1-2; size: -; DNA: TGTGCCAGCAGCCAAGGACAGGGGGGATACTATGGCTACACCTTC; CDR3: CASSQGQGGYYGYTF
V: TRBV11-2; D: TRBD1; J: TRBJ1-1; size: -; DNA: TGTGCCAGCAGCCTCGGACAGGGTGGCACTGAAGCTTTCTTT; CDR3: CASSLGQGGTEAFF
V: TRBV2; D: -; J: TRBJ1-6; size: -; DNA: TGTGCCAGCAGCGGCCCGGGAAGCTCCTATAATTCACCCCTCCACTTT; CDR3: CASSGPGSSYNSPLHF
V: TRBV18; D: -; J: TRBJ1-5; size: few; DNA: TGTGCCAGCTCACCGGAAACAGACAATCAGCCCCAGCATTTT; CDR3: CASSPETDNQPQHF
V: TRBV6-5; D: TRBD1; J: TRBJ1-1; size: few; DNA: TGTGCCAGCAGTTACACACAGGGGTTTATAAAAGGGGCTTTCTTT; CDR3: CASSYTQGFIKGAFF
V: TRBV30; D: TRBD1; J: TRBJ1-2; size: -; DNA: TGTGCCTGCCCGGACAGGGTGAACTATGGCTACACCTTC; CDR3: CACPDRVNYGYTF
V: TRBV7-9; D: -; J: TRBJ2-3; size: -; DNA: TGTGCCAGCACCCCGCCCGGGGGTTTCGGGTTTTTTACGCAGTATTTT; CDR3: CASTPPGGFGFFTQYF
V: TRBV6-2/TRBV6-3; D: -; J: TRBJ2-7; size: -; DNA: TGTGCCAGCAGTCCCGCGGATCGGACTGGCTACGAGCAGTACTTC; CDR3: CASSPADRTGYEQYF
V: TRBV5-4; D: TRBD1; J: TRBJ2-1; size: -; DNA: TGTGCCAGCACCCCGACAGGGGACTCCTACAATGAGCAGTTCTTC; CDR3: CASTPTGDSYNEQFF
V: TRBV14; D: TRBD2; J: TRBJ2-1; size: -; DNA: TGTGCCAGCAGCCTTAGCGGGACGGGGGGTGAGCAGTTCTTC; CDR3: CASSLSGTGGEQFF
V: TRBV27; D: -; J: TRBJ1-2; size: -; DNA: TGTGCCAGCAGTTTTTCGGGGGTTAGCTATGGCTACACCTTC; CDR3: CASSFSGVSYGYTF